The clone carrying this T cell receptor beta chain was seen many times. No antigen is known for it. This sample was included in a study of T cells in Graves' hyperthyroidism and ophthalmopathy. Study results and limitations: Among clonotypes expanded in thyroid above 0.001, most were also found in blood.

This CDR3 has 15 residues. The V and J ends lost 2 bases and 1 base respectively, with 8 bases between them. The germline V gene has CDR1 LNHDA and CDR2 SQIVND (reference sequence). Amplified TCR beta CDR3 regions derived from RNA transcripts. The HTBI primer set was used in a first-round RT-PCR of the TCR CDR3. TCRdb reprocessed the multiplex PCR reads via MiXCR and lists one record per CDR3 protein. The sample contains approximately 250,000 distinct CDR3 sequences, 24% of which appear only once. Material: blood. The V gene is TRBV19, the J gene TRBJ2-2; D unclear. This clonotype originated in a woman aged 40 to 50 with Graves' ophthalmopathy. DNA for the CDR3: TGTGCCAGTAGTATACAAGGGCTGAACACCGGGGAGCTGTTTTTT. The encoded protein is CASSIQGLNTGELFF.